A single sample is the source of the 24 T cell receptor beta chains below, sequenced in a study of T-cell reconstitution after alpha-beta-depleted transplantation in children. General study results and limits: Among T cells one year after transplant, newly produced cells accounted for most counts and diversity.

For TCRbeta, the library was prepared with unique molecular identifiers. TCRdb fed the PCR reads into MiXCR, producing one record per CDR3 protein. This table has fewer than 350,000 distinct CDR3 sequences, around 7.1% appearing once. Which antigens these TCRs recognize remains unknown. The sequencing used peripheral blood, collected 360 days after TCRalphabeta/CD19-depleted stem cell transplant. The receptors stem from a female patient aged 2-15 years who had a stem cell transplant for Fanconi anemia, so the T cells may come from the graft donor.

This clonotype has ten or more counts. V usage is TRBV7-3 and J usage is TRBJ1-2; tentatively, D is TRBD1 (5 bases). The V end was cut by 5 bases, the J end by 3 bases, with 16 bases between. CDR3 size: 15 residues. CDR1 SGHTA and CDR2 FQGTGA come from the germline V gene. The CDR3 region has the DNA TGTGCCAGCAGCCCCCCCAGGGACGTGGACTATGGCTACACCTTC. Its protein is CASSPPRDVDYGYTF.

This clonotype was counted many times. The rearrangement uses TRBV13 and TRBJ1-2, with D uncertain. From germline, CDR1 is PRHDT and CDR2 FYEKMQ (reference sequence). This CDR3 region has 11 residues. The V end was cut by 5 bases, the J end by 8 bases, with 9 bases between. The CDR3 loop reads CASSAGLGYTF. Written as DNA, the CDR3 is TGTGCCAGCAGCGCTGGTCTGGGCTACACCTTC.

This clonotype came up many times. The chain joins TRBV29-1 to TRBJ2-1; D unclear. The V gene's germline CDR1 is SQVTM and CDR2 ANQGSEA. V gave up 1 base and J gave up 6 bases, with 4 bases separating them. CDR3 size: 11 residues. CDR3 protein: CSVEGSNEQFF. CDR3 bases: TGCAGCGTTGAAGGATCCAATGAGCAGTTCTTC.

This clonotype was recorded many times. V and J are TRBV29-1 and TRBJ2-7; D uncertain. The V end lost 0 bases, the J end lost 3 bases, and 6 bases lay between the germline ends. Germline CDR1 SQVTM, CDR2 ANQGSEA. This CDR3 has 12 residues. CDR3: CSVEDRLYEQYF. In DNA form, the CDR3 reads TGCAGCGTTGAAGATCGGCTCTACGAGCAGTACTTC.

There are a few counts of this clonotype. The chain has TRBV4-1 and TRBJ1-1; no clear D. This CDR3 has 15 amino acids. Deletions cut 4 bases from V and 0 bases from J, with 12 bases between. CDR1 and CDR2 from the germline V gene are MGHRA and YSYEKL. The DNA for the CDR3 is TGCGCCAGCAGCCCCCAGAGAAGGATGAACACTGAAGCTTTCTTT. Protein product: CASSPQRRMNTEAFF.

This clonotype appeared many times. The chain links TRBV20-1 to TRBJ2-3; D unresolved. The germline V and J ends were trimmed by 7 bases and 6 bases, with 17 bases remaining between them. The CDR3 has 13 residues. Germline assignment: CDR1 DFQATT and CDR2 SNEGSKA (reference sequence). CDR3 amino acids: CSGSLSVPDTQYF. In DNA, the CDR3 is TGCAGTGGATCTCTATCCGTCCCTGATACGCAGTATTTT.

This clonotype was recorded at least ten times. The gene calls are TRBV2 and TRBJ2-3; D ambiguous. There are 13 residues in the CDR3. Trimming shortened V by 8 bases and J by 4 bases, and 13 bases separated the two germline ends. CDR1 is SNHLY and CDR2 is FYNNEI in the germline V gene. The CDR3 nucleotides are TGTGCCAGCCGGCTAGATTTCTCAGATACGCAGTATTTT. Translation gives CASRLDFSDTQYF.

This clonotype was found a few times. The rearrangement uses TRBV6-5 and TRBJ2-1, with D possibly TRBD2 on 6 matching bases. There are 12 residues in the CDR3. V was pared by 2 bases and J by 8 bases, with 7 bases between. Germline values: CDR1 MNHEY, CDR2 SVGAGI. The CDR3 DNA reads as TGTGCCAGCAGTTACCCGGGGGATGAGCAGTTCTTC. Translating gives CASSYPGDEQFF.

This clonotype was recorded many times. Here the CDR3 reads CASSSRALAGYGEKLFF. The CDR3 nucleotides are TGTGCCAGCAGCTCGAGGGCCCTTGCAGGCTACGGTGAAAAACTGTTTTTT. The V call is TRBV7-8, the J call TRBJ1-4; D gene ambiguous. The ends were cut back, 4 bases at V and 7 bases at J, with 22 bases in the middle. Germline values: CDR1 SGHVS, CDR2 FQNEAQ. The CDR3 is made up of 17 amino acids.

This clonotype was found many times. The chain joins TRBV20-1 to TRBJ2-1; 13 nucleotides align to TRBD2. The germline CDR1 and CDR2 sequences are DFQATT and SNEGSKA (reference sequence). The J segment lost 8 bases and the V segment lost 1 base, leaving 5 bases of the junction unmatched. This CDR3 region has 15 residues. CDR3 protein: CSARGTSGGKDEQFF. CDR3 DNA sequence: TGCAGTGCTAGAGGGACTAGCGGGGGTAAGGATGAGCAGTTCTTC.

The gene calls are TRBV13 and TRBJ2-1, with 8 bases identical to TRBD2. V shed 0 bases, J shed 5 bases, and the junction held 12 bases outside the gene matches. Germline V gene lookup returns CDR1 PRHDT and CDR2 FYEKMQ (reference sequence). The length of the CDR3 is 18 residues. This CDR3 reads CASSLGAGTGGADNEQFF. CDR3 sequence (DNA): TGTGCCAGCAGCTTAGGGGCCGGAACCGGGGGGGCGGACAATGAGCAGTTCTTC.

This chain joins TRBV5-5 and TRBJ2-5; 7 positions agree with TRBD1. The CDR3 length is 15 residues. Trimming took 0 bases from V and 1 from J; bases not matched to a gene: 3. Germline loops: CDR1 SGHKS, CDR2 YYEKEE (reference sequence). DNA for the CDR3: TGTGCCAGCAGCTTGGTAACAGGGGTCCAAGAGACCCAGTACTTC. It is translated as CASSLVTGVQETQYF.

The table lists this clonotype with many counts. The chain carries TRBV11-3 and TRBJ2-2, with TRBD2 as a possible D gene (5 bases). The CDR3 has 14 amino acids. Germline CDR1 is SGHNT and CDR2 is YENEEA. V was trimmed by 0 bases and J by 6 bases, leaving 8 bases between them. The CDR3 protein is CASSLDGVSGELFF. In DNA, the CDR3 is TGTGCCAGCAGCTTAGACGGGGTTTCCGGGGAGCTGTTTTTT.

This clonotype has a count of ten or more. V and J are TRBV6-2 or TRBV6-3 and TRBJ2-6; D not resolved. V lost 7 bases and J lost 0, with 16 bases in between. CDR1 MNHEY and CDR2 SVGEGT come from the germline V gene. The CDR3 extends over 17 amino acids. As DNA, the CDR3 is TGTGCCAGCACCGACGGTTCCACTTTCTCTGGGGCCAACGTCCTGACTTTC. This translates into CASTDGSTFSGANVLTF.

The chain uses TRBV6-1 and TRBJ2-3; the D gene is possibly TRBD1 (7 bases). Germline assignment: CDR1 MNHNS and CDR2 SASEGT. The CDR3 contains 17 residues. The V end lost 5 bases, the J end lost 0 bases, and 18 bases lay between the germline ends. In DNA, the CDR3 is TGTGCCAGCAGTCCCTCCCCCAGGGGGGCTAGCACAGATACGCAGTATTTT. Amino acids: CASSPSPRGASTDTQYF.

There are many counts of this clonotype. The rearrangement links TRBV5-1 to TRBJ1-6; 8 bases line up with TRBD1. The CDR3 is 15 residues long. V was pared by 1 base and J by 8 bases, with 5 bases of the junction left unmatched. Germline V gene lookup returns CDR1 SGHRS and CDR2 YFSETQ. The CDR3 DNA reads as TGCGCCAGCAGCTTGATGGGCAGGGGGCATTCACCCCTCCACTTT. Translation gives CASSLMGRGHSPLHF.

In its sample, this clonotype was seen many times. Being one base from a much bigger clone, this may be a read error. The J gene is TRBJ2-7, the V gene TRBV7-2, with D uncertain. Germline CDR1 is SGHTA and CDR2 is FQGNSA. The CDR3 contains 12 residues. The V end was cut by 1 base, the J end by 3 bases, with 4 bases between. CDR3 DNA: TGTGCCAGCAGCTTAGAGTTCTACGAGCAGTACTTC. Translating gives CASSLEFYEQYF.

This clonotype was counted at least ten times. The chain is built from TRBV11-2 and TRBJ2-3; TRBD2 agrees at 12 bases. The length of the CDR3 is 18 residues. The V gene end was trimmed by 1 base and the J gene end by 2 bases; junction bases not matched to a gene: 7. CDR1 and CDR2 from the germline V gene are SGHAT and FQNNGV. CDR3 sequence (DNA): TGTGCCAGCAGCTTAGGCCTACTAGCGGGGGGATTCACAGATACGCAGTATTTT. Its protein product is CASSLGLLAGGFTDTQYF.

DNA of the CDR3: TGTGCCAGCACCAACGACGTGGGGGATGAAAAAAACATTCAGTACTTC. It is translated as CASTNDVGDEKNIQYF. V and J are TRBV28 and TRBJ2-4; D possibly matches TRBD1 or TRBD2 (5 bases each). This CDR3 has 16 amino acids. Trimming removed 7 bases at V and 4 bases at J, with 20 bases between. Germline CDR1 reads MDHEN; CDR2 reads SYDVKM.

This clonotype has ten or more counts. The V and J genes are TRBV4-1 and TRBJ2-1; maybe TRBD2 (5 bases). Germline assignment: CDR1 MGHRA and CDR2 YSYEKL. The CDR3 has 14 amino acids. The V end was cut by 0 bases, the J end by 7 bases, with 10 bases between. This CDR3 is CASSQDWTLNEQFF. In DNA, the CDR3 is TGCGCCAGCAGCCAAGACTGGACTCTAAATGAGCAGTTCTTC.

The sample holds many counts of this clonotype. As DNA, the CDR3 is TGTGCCAGCAGTGGGAGCTGGGATTACGAGCAGTACGTC. Translating it yields CASSGSWDYEQYV. The J gene is TRBJ2-7, the V gene TRBV5-6; maybe TRBD2 (5 bases). The ends were cut back, 5 bases at V and 4 bases at J, with 13 bases in the middle. Germline-derived CDR1 and CDR2 are SGHDT and YYEEEE. This CDR3 comprises 13 residues.

This clonotype was detected ten times or more. The chain recombines TRBV20-1 with TRBJ1-2, with D perhaps matching TRBD1 (6 bases). The CDR3 sequence is 14 residues long. CDR1 and CDR2 (germline): DFQATT, SNEGSKA (reference sequence). Trimming stripped 6 bases from V and 3 bases from J, with 17 bases between. For the CDR3, the DNA is TGCAGTGCCCCACTCTACAGGGACGACTATGGCTACACCTTC. Its protein product is CSAPLYRDDYGYTF.

There are many counts of this clonotype. As DNA, the CDR3 is TGTGCCAGCTCACCGTGGACAGCCGATAATTCACCCCTCCACTTT. It codes for CASSPWTADNSPLHF. The chain employs TRBV18 and TRBJ1-6; TRBD1 is a possible D gene (6 bases). Germline assignment: CDR1 KGHSH and CDR2 LQKENI. V was cut by 3 bases and J by 5 bases, with 11 bases left in between. This CDR3 comprises 15 residues.

The sample holds many counts of this clonotype. V usage is TRBV6-5 and J usage is TRBJ2-3; D may be TRBD1 (5 bases). Trimming stripped 0 bases from V and 2 bases from J, with 12 bases between. Per germline, CDR1 MNHEY and CDR2 SVGAGI. CDR3 length: 16 residues. In DNA form, the CDR3 reads TGTGCCAGCAGTTACTCGAGTAGGGGTCTCACAGATACGCAGTATTTT. Translation gives CASSYSSRGLTDTQYF.